The T cell receptor (beta chain) under discussion was sequenced for a study of blood T cell repertoires in COVID-19. The overall study: The United States, Italy and Spain were the sources of the acute and convalescent COVID-19 samples. The analysed material was cDNA or gDNA that came from T cells, B-cell-depleted T cells, or PBMCs.

Under the authors' procedure: Amplification of reference gene primers provided the estimated nucleated cell counts. Sequenced by immunoSEQ multiplex PCR; TCRdb stores in-frame clones only, minus some. That table supplies the V and J calls and clone size; D and trimming were determined from the DNA. Of 150,000 to 200,000 clones listed, around 90% are singletons. This receptor was taken from a human donor in a cohort sampled during active COVID-19. The source material was peripheral blood.

CDR3 sequence: CASSQGFRQGTGELFF. CDR3 DNA sequence: TGTGCCAGCAGCCAAGGCTTCAGACAGGGAACCGGGGAGCTGTTTTTT. The chain recombines TRBV3-1 (or the pseudogene TRBV3-2) with TRBJ2-2, with 7 bases identical to TRBD1. The junction had 7 bases not matched to a gene; V was cut back by 1 base and J by 5 bases. CDR3 length: 16 amino acids. The V gene's germline CDR1 is LGHDT and CDR2 YNNKEL (reference sequence).